This T cell receptor (beta chain) is from a study of CD8 T cells in ankylosing spondylitis. This clonotype was observed at least ten times. CDR1 and CDR2 (germline): SGDLS, YYNGEE. This CDR3 region has 16 residues. Unmatched junction bases numbered 9, after V lost 0 bases and J lost 8 bases. TCRdb itself ran the 5' RACE reads through MiXCR, one entry per CDR3 protein. Among about 42,000 distinct CDR3 sequences listed, under 5% were seen once. This rearrangement joins TRBV9 to TRBJ2-1; 9 nucleotides line up with TRBD2. The sequence was collected from a female donor with ankylosing spondylitis or in good health (not recorded which). Sequencing was carried out using blood, either unsorted or a sorted T cell fraction (not recorded which). CDR3 sequence (DNA): TGTGCCAGCAGCGTAGGAGCGGGGGGCTCCGTCTATGAGCAGTTCTTC. Translating it yields CASSVGAGGSVYEQFF.